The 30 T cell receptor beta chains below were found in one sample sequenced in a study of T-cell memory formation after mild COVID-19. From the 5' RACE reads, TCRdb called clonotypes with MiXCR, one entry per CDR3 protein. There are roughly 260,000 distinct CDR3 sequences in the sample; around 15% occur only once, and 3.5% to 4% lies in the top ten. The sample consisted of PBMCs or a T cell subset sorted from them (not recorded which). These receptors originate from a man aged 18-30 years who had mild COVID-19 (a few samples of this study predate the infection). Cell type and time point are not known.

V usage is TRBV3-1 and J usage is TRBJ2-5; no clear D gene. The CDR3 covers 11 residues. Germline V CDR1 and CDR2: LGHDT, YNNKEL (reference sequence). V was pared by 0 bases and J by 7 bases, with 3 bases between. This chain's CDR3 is CASSQEVTQYF. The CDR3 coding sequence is TGTGCCAGCAGCCAAGAGGTGACCCAGTACTTC.

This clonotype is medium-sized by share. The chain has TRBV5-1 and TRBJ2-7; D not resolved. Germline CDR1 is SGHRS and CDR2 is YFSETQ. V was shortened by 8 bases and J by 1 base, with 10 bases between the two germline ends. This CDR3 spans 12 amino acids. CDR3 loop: CASGFGSYEQYF. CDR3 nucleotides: TGCGCCAGTGGATTTGGGTCCTACGAGCAGTACTTC.

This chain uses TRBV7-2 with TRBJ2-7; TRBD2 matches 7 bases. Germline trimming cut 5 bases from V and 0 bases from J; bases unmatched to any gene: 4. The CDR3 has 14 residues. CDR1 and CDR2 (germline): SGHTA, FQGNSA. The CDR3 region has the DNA TGTGCCAGCAGCCATGGACTAGTCTCCTACGAGCAGTACGTC. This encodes CASSHGLVSYEQYV.

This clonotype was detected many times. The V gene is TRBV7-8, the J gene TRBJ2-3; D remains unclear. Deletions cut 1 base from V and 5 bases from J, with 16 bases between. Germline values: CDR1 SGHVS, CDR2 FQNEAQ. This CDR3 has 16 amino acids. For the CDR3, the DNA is TGTGCCAGCAGCTTAGATCAGCCTCGCCCCGGAGATACGCAGTATTTT. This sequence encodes CASSLDQPRPGDTQYF.

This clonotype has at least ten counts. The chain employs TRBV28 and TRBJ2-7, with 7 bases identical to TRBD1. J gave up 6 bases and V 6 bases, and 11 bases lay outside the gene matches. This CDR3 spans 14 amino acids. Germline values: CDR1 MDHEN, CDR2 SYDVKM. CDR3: CASRPGQLSLEQYV. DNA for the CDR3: TGTGCCAGCAGACCGGGACAGCTAAGTCTCGAGCAGTACGTC.

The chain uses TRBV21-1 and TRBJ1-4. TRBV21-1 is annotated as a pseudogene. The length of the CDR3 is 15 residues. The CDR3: CASSDRRSTNEKLFF. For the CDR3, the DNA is TGTGCCAGCAGCGACCGACGGTCAACTAATGAAAAACTGTTTTTT.

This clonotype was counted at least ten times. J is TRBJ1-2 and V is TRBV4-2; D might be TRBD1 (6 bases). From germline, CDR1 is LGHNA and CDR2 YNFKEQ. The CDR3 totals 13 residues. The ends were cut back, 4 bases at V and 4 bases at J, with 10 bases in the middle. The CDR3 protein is CASSRTDGYGYTF. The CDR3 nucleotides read TGTGCCAGCAGCCGGACAGACGGCTATGGCTACACCTTC.

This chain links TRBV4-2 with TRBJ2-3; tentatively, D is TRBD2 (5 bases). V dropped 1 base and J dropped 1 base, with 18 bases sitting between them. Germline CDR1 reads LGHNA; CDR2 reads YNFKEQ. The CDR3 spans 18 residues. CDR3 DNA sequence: TGTGCCAGCAGCCAAGGGAGTCCCGGGGAGCGAGGCACAGATACGCAGTATTTT. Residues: CASSQGSPGERGTDTQYF.

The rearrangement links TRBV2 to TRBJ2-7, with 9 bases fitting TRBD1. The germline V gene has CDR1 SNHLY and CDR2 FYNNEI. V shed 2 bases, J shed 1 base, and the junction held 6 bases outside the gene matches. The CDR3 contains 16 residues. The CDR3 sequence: CASSEPRDRDSYEQYF. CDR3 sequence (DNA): TGTGCCAGCAGTGAACCCCGGGACAGGGATTCCTACGAGCAGTACTTC.

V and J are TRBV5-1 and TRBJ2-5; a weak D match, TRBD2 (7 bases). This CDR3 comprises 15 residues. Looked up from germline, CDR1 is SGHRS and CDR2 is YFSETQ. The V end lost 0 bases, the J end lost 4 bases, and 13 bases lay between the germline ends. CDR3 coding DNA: TGCGCCAGCAGCTTGGACAGGGCTAGCGGAGAGACCCAGTACTTC. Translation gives CASSLDRASGETQYF.

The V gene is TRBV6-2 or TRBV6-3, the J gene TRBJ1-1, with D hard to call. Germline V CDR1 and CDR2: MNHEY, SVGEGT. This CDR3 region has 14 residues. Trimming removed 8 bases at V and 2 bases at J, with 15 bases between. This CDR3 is CASGLHGLNTEAFF. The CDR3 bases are TGTGCCAGCGGATTACACGGATTAAACACTGAAGCTTTCTTT.

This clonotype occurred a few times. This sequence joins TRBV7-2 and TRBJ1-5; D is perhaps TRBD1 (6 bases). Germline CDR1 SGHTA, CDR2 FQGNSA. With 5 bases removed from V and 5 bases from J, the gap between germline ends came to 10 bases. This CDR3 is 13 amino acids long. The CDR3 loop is CASSPNRDQPQHF. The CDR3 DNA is TGTGCCAGCAGCCCTAACAGGGATCAGCCCCAGCATTTT.

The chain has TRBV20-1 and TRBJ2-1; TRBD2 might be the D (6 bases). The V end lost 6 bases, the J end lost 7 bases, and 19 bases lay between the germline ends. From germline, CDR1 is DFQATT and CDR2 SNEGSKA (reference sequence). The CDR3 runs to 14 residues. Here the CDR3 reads CSARRGPPGNEQFF. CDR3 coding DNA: TGCAGTGCACGGAGGGGCCCCCCTGGGAATGAGCAGTTCTTC.

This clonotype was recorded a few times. The CDR3 DNA reads as TGTGCCAGCAGCCTGATAGGTATCCAAGAGACCCAGTACTTC. Encoded protein: CASSLIGIQETQYF. The V call is TRBV7-2, the J call TRBJ2-5, with D hard to call. Germline V gene data show CDR1 as SGHTA and CDR2 as FQGNSA. Trimming shortened V by 5 bases and J by 1 base, and 11 bases separated the two germline ends. This CDR3 has 14 residues.

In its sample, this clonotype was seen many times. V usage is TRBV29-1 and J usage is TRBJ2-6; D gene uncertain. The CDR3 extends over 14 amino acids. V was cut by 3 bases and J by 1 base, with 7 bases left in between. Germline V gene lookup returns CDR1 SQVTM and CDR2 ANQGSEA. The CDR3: CSVEIGSGANVLTF. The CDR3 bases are TGCAGCGTTGAGATCGGTTCTGGGGCCAACGTCCTGACTTTC.

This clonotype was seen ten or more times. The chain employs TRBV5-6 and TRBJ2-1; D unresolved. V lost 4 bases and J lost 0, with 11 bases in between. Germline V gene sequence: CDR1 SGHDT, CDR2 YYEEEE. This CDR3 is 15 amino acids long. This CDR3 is CASSPRLSSYNEQFF. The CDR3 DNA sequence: TGTGCCAGCAGCCCTAGGTTGAGCTCCTACAATGAGCAGTTCTTC.

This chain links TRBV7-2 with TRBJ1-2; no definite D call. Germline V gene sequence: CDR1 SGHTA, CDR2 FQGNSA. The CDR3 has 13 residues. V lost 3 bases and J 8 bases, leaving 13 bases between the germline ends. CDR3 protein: CASSFGRPRGYTF. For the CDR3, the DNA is TGTGCCAGCAGCTTTGGTCGTCCGCGCGGCTACACCTTC.

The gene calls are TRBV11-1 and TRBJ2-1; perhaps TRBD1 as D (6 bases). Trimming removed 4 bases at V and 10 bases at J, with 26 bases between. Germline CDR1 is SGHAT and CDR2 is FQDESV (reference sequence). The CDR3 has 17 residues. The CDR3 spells CASSSSPLQGWLMEQFF. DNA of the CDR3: TGTGCCAGCAGCTCCTCCCCCCTACAGGGATGGTTGATGGAGCAGTTCTTC.

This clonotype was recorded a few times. The CDR3 reads CSVRDPGELFF. CDR3 in DNA: TGCAGCGTCAGAGATCCCGGGGAGCTGTTTTTT. The gene calls are TRBV29-1 and TRBJ2-2, with D unclear. V gave up 6 bases and J gave up 6 bases, with 8 bases separating them. Germline CDR1 and CDR2: SQVTM and ANQGSEA. The CDR3 length is 11 residues.

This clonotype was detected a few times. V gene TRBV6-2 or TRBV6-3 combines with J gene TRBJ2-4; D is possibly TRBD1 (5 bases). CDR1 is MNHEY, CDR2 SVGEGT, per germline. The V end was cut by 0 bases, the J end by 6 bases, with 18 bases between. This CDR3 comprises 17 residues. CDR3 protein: CASSYSMTDSHRNIQYF. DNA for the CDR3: TGTGCCAGCAGTTACTCTATGACAGATTCGCATCGAAACATTCAGTACTTC.

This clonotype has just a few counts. The CDR3, as DNA: TGTGCCAGCAGCCCTCGCCCCGGGGCCGGAGATACGCAGTATTTT. Protein product: CASSPRPGAGDTQYF. V gene TRBV7-2 combines with J gene TRBJ2-3, with D possibly being TRBD1 or TRBD2 (5 bases each). Germline V gene data show CDR1 as SGHTA and CDR2 as FQGNSA. The CDR3 is 15 amino acids. The V gene lost 5 bases and the J gene lost 5 bases, with 17 bases spanning the gap.

Written as DNA, the CDR3 is TGTGCCAGCAGTCGACAGGGGACGAATCATAACTATGGCTACACCTTC. Protein product: CASSRQGTNHNYGYTF. The V gene is TRBV6-6, the J gene TRBJ1-2; 8 nucleotides agree with TRBD1. Germline-derived CDR1 and CDR2 are MNHNY and SVGAGI (reference sequence). The CDR3 contains 16 residues. J gave up 1 base and V 5 bases, and 9 bases lay outside the gene matches.

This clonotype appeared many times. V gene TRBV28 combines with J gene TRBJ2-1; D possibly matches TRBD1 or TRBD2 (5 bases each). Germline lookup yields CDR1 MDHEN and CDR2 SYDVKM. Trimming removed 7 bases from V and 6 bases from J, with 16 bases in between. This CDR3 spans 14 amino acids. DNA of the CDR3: TGTGCCAGCACGATAACCGGGGCGCTCAATGAGCAGTTCTTC. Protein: CASTITGALNEQFF.

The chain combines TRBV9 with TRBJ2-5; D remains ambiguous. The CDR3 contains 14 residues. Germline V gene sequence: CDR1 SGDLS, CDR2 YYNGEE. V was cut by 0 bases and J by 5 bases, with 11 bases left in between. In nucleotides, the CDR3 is TGTGCCAGCAGCGTAGCCTCGACCCGGGAGACCCAGTACTTC. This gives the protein CASSVASTRETQYF. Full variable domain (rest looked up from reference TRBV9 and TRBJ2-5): DSGVTQTPKHLITATGQRVTLRCSPRSGDLSVYWYQQSLDQGLQFLIQYYNGEERAKGNILERFSAQQFPDLHSELNLSSLELGDSALYFCASSVASTRETQYFGPGTRLLVL.

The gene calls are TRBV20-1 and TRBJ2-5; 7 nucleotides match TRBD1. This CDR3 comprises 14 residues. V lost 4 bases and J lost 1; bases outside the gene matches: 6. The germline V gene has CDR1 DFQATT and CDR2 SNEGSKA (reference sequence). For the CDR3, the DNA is TGCAGTGCTACCGATACAGGGGCCCAAGAGACCCAGTACTTC. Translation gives CSATDTGAQETQYF.

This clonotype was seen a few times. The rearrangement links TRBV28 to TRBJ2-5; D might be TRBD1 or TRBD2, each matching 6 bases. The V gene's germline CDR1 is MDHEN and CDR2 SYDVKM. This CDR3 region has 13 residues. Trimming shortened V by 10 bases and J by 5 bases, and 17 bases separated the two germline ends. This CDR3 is CATEGGGQETQYF. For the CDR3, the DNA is TGTGCCACCGAGGGGGGCGGCCAGGAGACCCAGTACTTC.

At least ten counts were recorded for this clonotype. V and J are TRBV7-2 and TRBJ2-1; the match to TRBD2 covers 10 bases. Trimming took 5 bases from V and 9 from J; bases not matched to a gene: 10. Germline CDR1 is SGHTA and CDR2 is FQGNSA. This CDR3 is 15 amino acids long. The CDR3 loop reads CASSISGGIRPEQFF. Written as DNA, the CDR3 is TGTGCCAGCAGCATTAGCGGGGGGATCCGTCCTGAGCAGTTCTTC.

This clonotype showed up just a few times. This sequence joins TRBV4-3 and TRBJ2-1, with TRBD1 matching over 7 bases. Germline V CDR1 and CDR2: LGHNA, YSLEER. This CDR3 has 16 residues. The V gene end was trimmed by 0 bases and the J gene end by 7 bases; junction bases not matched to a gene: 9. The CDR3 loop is CASSQDLRPGGNEQFF. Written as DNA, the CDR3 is TGCGCCAGCAGCCAAGATCTTCGGCCAGGGGGAAATGAGCAGTTCTTC.

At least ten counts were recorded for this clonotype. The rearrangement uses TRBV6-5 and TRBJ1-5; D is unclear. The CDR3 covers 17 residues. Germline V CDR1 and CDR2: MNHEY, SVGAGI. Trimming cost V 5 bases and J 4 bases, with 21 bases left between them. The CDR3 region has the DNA TGTGCCAGCAGTCGAACTTTCCGGGGAGAACAAAATCAGCCCCAGCATTTT. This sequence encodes CASSRTFRGEQNQPQHF.

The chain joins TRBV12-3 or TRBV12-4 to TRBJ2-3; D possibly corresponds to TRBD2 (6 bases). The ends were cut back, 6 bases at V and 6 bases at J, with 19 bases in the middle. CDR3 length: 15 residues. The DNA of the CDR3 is TGTGCCAGCAGCGACCCTTACGGGGGTATTGATACGCAGTATTTT. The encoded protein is CASSDPYGGIDTQYF.